Listed below are T cell receptor beta chains from one sample, sequenced in a study of cytomegalovirus exposure and HLA in healthy donors. TCRdb's copy holds only in-frame clones and misses some; the assay was immunoSEQ multiplex PCR. The sample records 120,000 to 150,000 clones, around 72% being singletons. Sequenced: PBMCs. The receptor set was obtained from a man between 40 and 49 years old in good health and CMV-seronegative. Each CDR3 is given with its conserved first and last residue. Fields, in order: J gene, V gene, clone size, D gene, CDR3 protein, CDR3 DNA. D genes are given only for firm matches. Clone size, where shown, is once, few, many, or a class for clones that have expanded.

J gene: TRBJ2-5
V gene: TRBV18
clone size: .
D gene: TRBD1
CDR3 protein: CASSLPGTGQETQYF
CDR3 DNA: TGTGCCAGCTCACTCCCCGGGACAGGGCAAGAGACCCAGTACTTC

J gene: TRBJ1-1
V gene: TRBV18
clone size: once
D gene: TRBD1
CDR3 protein: CASSPVNRGYTEAFF
CDR3 DNA: TGTGCCAGCTCACCGGTAAACAGGGGGTACACTGAAGCTTTCTTT

J gene: TRBJ2-2
V gene: TRBV9
clone size: .
D gene: .
CDR3 protein: CASSVGTPNTGELFF
CDR3 DNA: TGTGCCAGCAGCGTAGGGACACCGAACACCGGGGAGCTGTTTTTT

J gene: TRBJ2-1
V gene: TRBV9
clone size: few
D gene: .
CDR3 protein: CASSAQTLGNEQFF
CDR3 DNA: TGTGCCAGCAGCGCACAGACCCTTGGGAATGAGCAGTTCTTC

J gene: TRBJ2-1
V gene: TRBV6-5
clone size: .
D gene: .
CDR3 protein: CASSYGADYNEQFF
CDR3 DNA: TGTGCCAGCAGTTACGGAGCGGATTACAATGAGCAGTTCTTC

J gene: TRBJ1-1
V gene: TRBV5-6
clone size: .
D gene: .
CDR3 protein: CASSFRGSGEAFF
CDR3 DNA: TGTGCCAGCAGCTTTCGGGGGTCCGGTGAAGCTTTCTTT

J gene: TRBJ1-2
V gene: TRBV7-9
clone size: .
D gene: .
CDR3 protein: CASNRLRDADGYTF
CDR3 DNA: TGTGCCAGCAATCGACTGCGCGACGCTGATGGCTACACCTTC

J gene: TRBJ2-1
V gene: TRBV28
clone size: .
D gene: TRBD2
CDR3 protein: CASSSLRGGTYNEQFF
CDR3 DNA: TGTGCCAGCAGTTCCCTTCGGGGGGGAACTTACAATGAGCAGTTCTTC

J gene: TRBJ2-1
V gene: TRBV25-1
clone size: few
D gene: TRBD2
CDR3 protein: CASRPGLALGEQFF
CDR3 DNA: TGTGCCAGCAGACCGGGACTAGCGCTCGGTGAGCAGTTCTTC

J gene: TRBJ1-4
V gene: TRBV11-2
clone size: once
D gene: .
CDR3 protein: CASSHFRDNQATNEKLFF
CDR3 DNA: TGTGCCAGCAGCCACTTCCGGGACAATCAAGCAACTAATGAAAAACTGTTTTTT

J gene: TRBJ2-4
V gene: TRBV7-9
clone size: .
D gene: .
CDR3 protein: CASSSDLGGNIQYF
CDR3 DNA: TGTGCCAGCAGCTCAGATCTGGGGGGAAACATTCAGTACTTC

J gene: TRBJ2-3
V gene: TRBV7-3
clone size: once
D gene: TRBD1
CDR3 protein: CASSPKTGTGGSTDTQYF
CDR3 DNA: TGTGCCAGCAGCCCAAAGACTGGGACAGGGGGGAGCACAGATACGCAGTATTTT

J gene: TRBJ2-3
V gene: TRBV6-1
clone size: .
D gene: TRBD2
CDR3 protein: CASSEGLARGADTQYF
CDR3 DNA: TGTGCCAGCAGTGAAGGACTAGCCCGGGGCGCAGATACGCAGTATTTT

J gene: TRBJ1-4
V gene: TRBV19
clone size: .
D gene: .
CDR3 protein: CASSMSESLNEKLFF
CDR3 DNA: TGTGCCAGTAGTATGAGTGAGAGCCTAAATGAAAAACTGTTTTTT